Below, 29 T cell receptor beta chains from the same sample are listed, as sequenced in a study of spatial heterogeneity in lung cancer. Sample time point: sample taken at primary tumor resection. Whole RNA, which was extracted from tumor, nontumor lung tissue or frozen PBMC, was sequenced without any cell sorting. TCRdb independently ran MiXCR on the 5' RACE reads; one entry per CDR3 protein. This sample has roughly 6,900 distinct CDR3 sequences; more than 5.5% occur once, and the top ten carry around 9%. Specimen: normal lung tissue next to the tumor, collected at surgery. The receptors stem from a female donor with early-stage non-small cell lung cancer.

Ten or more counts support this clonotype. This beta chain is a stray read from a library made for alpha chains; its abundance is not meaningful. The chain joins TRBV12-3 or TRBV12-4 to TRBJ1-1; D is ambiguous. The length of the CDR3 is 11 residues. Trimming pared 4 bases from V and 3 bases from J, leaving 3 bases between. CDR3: CASSSYTEAFF. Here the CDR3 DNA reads TGTGCCAGCAGTTCGTACACTGAAGCTTTCTTT.

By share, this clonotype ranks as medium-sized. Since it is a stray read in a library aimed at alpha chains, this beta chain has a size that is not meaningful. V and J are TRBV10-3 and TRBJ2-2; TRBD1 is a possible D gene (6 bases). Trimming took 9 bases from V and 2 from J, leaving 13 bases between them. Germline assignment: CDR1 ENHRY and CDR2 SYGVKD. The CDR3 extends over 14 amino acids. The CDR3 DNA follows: TGTGCCATACAGGACAGATACAACACCGGGGAGCTGTTTTTT. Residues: CAIQDRYNTGELFF.

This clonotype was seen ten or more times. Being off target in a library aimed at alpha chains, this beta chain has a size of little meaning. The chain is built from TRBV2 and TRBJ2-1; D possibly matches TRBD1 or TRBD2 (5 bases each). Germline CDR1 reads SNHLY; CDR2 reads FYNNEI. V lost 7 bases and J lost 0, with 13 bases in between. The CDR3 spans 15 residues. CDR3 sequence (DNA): TGTGCCAGCACGTCGGGGACCCACTCCTACAATGAGCAGTTCTTC. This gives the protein CASTSGTHSYNEQFF.

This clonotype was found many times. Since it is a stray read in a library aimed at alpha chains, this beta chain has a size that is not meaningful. CDR3 in amino acids: CSARKAYEQYF. CDR3 DNA: TGCAGTGCTAGAAAAGCCTACGAGCAGTACTTC. The chain recombines TRBV20-1 with TRBJ2-7; D not resolved. Trimming stripped 2 bases from V and 2 bases from J, with 4 bases between. The germline V gene has CDR1 DFQATT and CDR2 SNEGSKA (reference sequence). The CDR3 has 11 amino acids.

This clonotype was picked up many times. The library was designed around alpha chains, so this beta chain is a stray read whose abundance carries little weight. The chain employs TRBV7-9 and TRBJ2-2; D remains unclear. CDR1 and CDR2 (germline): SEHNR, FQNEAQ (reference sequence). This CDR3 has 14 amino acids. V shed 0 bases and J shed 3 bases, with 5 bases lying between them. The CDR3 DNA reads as TGTGCCAGCAGCTTAGCCCCGTACACCGGGGAGCTGTTTTTT. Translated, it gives CASSLAPYTGELFF.

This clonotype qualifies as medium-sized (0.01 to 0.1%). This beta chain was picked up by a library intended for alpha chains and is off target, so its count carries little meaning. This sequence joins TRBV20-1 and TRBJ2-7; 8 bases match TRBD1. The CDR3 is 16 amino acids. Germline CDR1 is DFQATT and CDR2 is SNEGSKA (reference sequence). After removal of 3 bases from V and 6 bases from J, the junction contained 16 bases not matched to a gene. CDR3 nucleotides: TGCAGTGCTAGCGGACAGGGTTCTGGGGACTTTGGCGAGCAGTACTTC. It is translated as CSASGQGSGDFGEQYF.

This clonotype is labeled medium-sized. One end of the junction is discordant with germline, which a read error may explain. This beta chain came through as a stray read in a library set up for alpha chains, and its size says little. CDR3 residues: CASSLYTEAFF. CDR3 nucleotides: TGTGCCAGCAGTTTGTACACAGAAGCTTTCTTT. The chain carries TRBV28 and TRBJ1-1, with D unclear. The CDR3 runs to 11 residues. Germline CDR1 MDHEN, CDR2 SYDVKM. Supplemented by reference TRBV28 and TRBJ1-1, the full variable domain reads DVKVTQSSRYLVKRTGEKVFLECVQDMDHENMFWYRQDPGLGLRLIYFSYDVKMKEKGDIPEGYSVSREKKERFSLILESASTNQTSMYLCASSLYTEAFFGQGTRLTVV.

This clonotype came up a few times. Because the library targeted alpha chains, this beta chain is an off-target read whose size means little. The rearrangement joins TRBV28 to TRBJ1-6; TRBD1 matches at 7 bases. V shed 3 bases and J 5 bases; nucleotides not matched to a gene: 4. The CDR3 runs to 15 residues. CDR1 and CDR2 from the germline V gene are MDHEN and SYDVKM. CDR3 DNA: TGTGCCAGCAGTTTGGGGGACAGAAATAATTCACCCCTCCACTTT. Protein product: CASSLGDRNNSPLHF.

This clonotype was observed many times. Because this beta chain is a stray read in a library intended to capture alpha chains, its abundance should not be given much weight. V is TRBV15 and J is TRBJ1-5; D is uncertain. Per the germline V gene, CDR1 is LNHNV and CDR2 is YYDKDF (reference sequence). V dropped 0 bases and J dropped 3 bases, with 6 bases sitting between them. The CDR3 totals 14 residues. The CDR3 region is CATSRDYPNQPQHF. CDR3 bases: TGTGCCACCAGCAGAGACTATCCCAATCAGCCCCAGCATTTT. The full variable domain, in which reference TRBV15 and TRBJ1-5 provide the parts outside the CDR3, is DAMVIQNPRYQVTQFGKPVTLSCSQTLNHNVMYWYQQKSSQAPKLLFHYYDKDFNNEADTPDNFQSRRPNTSFCFLDIRSPGLGDTAMYLCATSRDYPNQPQHFGDGTRLSIL.

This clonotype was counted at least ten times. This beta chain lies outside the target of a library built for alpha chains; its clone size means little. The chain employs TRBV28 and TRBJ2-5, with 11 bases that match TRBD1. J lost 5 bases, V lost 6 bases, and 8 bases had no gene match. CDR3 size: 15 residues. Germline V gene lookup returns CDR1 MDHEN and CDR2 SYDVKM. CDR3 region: CASSAGTGGPETQYF. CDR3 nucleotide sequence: TGTGCCAGCAGCGCCGGGACAGGGGGGCCTGAGACCCAGTACTTC.

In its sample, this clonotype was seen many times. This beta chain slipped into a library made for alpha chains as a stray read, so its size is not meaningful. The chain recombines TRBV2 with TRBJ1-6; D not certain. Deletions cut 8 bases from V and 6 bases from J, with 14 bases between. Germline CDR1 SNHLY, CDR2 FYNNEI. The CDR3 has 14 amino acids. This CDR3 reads CASLFASGNSPLHF. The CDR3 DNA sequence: TGTGCCAGCTTGTTTGCCTCGGGTAATTCACCCCTCCACTTT.

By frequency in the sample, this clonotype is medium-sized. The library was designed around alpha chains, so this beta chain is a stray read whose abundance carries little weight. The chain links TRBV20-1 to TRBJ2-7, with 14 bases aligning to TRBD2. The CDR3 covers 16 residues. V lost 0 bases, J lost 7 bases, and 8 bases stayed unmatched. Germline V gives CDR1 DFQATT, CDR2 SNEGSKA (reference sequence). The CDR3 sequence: CSARDGTSGSSGEQYF. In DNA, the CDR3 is TGCAGTGCTAGAGATGGGACTAGCGGGAGTTCGGGGGAGCAGTACTTC.

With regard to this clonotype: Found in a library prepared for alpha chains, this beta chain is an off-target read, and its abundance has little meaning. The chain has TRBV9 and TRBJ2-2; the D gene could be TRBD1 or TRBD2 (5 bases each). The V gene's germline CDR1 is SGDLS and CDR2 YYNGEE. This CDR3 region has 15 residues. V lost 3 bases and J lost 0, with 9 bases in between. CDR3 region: CASSAGRTNTGELFF. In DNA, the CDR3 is TGTGCCAGCAGCGCGGGACGGACGAACACCGGGGAGCTGTTTTTT.

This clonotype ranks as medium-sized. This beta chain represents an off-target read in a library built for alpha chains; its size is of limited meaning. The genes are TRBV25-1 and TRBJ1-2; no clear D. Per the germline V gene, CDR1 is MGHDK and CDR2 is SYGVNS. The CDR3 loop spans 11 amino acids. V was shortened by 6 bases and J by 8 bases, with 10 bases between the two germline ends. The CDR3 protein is CASSLTNGYTF. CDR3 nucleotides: TGTGCCAGCAGCCTTACCAACGGCTACACCTTC.

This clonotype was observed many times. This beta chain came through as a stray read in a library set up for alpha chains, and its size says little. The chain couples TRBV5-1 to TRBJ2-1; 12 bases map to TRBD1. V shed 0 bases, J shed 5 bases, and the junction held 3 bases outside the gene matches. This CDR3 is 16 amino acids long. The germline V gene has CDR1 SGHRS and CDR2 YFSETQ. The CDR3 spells CASSLVGTGGHNEQFF. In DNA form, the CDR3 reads TGCGCCAGCAGCTTGGTCGGGACAGGGGGCCACAATGAGCAGTTCTTC.

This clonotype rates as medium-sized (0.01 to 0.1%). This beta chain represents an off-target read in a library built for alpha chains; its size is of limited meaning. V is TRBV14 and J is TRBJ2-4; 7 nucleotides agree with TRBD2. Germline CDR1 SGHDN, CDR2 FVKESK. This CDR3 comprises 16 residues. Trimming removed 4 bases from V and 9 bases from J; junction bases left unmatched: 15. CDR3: CASSPRLAEANGIQYF. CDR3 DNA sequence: TGTGCCAGCAGCCCCCGGCTAGCGGAGGCAAACGGCATTCAGTACTTC.

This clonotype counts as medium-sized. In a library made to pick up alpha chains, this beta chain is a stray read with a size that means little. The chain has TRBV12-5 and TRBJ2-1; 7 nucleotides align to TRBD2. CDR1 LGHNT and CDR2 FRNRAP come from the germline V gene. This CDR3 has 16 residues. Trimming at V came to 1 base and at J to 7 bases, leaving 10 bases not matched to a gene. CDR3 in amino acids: CASGLGPSGMRNEQFF. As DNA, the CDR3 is TGTGCTAGTGGTTTGGGGCCTAGCGGAATGAGGAATGAGCAGTTCTTC.

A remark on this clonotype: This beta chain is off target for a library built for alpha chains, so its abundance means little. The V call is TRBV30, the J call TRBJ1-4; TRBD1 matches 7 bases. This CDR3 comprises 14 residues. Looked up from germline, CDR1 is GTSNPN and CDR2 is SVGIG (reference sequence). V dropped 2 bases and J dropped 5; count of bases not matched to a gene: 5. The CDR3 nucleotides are TGTGCCTGGAGTTCCGGGACAGTAAATGAAAAACTGTTTTTT. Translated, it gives CAWSSGTVNEKLFF.

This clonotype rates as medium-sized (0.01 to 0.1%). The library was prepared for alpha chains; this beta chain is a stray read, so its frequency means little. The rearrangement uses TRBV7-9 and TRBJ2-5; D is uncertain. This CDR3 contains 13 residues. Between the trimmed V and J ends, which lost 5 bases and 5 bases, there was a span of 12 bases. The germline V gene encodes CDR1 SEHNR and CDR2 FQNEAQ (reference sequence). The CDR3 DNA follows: TGTGCCAGCAGCCCTTACAGCGACGAGACCCAGTACTTC. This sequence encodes CASSPYSDETQYF.

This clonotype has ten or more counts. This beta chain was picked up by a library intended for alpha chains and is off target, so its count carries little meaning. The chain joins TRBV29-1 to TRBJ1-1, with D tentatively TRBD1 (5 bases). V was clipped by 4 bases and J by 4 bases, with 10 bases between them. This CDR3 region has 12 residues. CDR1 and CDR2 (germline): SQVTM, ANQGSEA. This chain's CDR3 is CSVVHRPTEAFF. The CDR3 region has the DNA TGCAGCGTTGTACACAGGCCCACTGAAGCTTTCTTT.

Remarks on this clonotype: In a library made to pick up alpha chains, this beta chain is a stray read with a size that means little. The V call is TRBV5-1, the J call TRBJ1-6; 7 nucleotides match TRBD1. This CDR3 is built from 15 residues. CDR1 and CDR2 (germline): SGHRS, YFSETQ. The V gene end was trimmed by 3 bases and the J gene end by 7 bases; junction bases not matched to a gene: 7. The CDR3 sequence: CASSWAGTENSPLHF. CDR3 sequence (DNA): TGCGCCAGCAGCTGGGCCGGGACAGAAAATTCACCCCTCCACTTT.

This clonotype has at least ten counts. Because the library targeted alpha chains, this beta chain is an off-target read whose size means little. This CDR3 is CASNNLVGNTIYF. The DNA for the CDR3 is TGTGCCAGCAACAACCTGGTCGGAAACACCATATATTTT. This sequence joins TRBV11-2 and TRBJ1-3; no reliable D call. The germline gives CDR1 SGHAT, CDR2 FQNNGV. V lost 7 bases and J lost 4, with 11 bases in between. CDR3 length: 13 amino acids. Full variable domain (missing parts from reference TRBV11-2 and TRBJ1-3): EAGVAQSPRYKIIEKRQSVAFWCNPISGHATLYWYQQILGQGPKLLIQFQNNGVVDDSQLPKDRFSAERLKGVDSTLKIQPAKLEDSAVYLCASNNLVGNTIYFGEGSWLTVV.

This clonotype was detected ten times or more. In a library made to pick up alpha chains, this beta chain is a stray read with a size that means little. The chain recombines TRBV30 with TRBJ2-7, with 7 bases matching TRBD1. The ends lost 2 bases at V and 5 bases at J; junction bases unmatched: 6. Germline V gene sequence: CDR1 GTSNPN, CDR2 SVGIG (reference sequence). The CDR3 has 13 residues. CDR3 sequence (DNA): TGTGCCTGGAGTACCGGGACAGAGGACGAGCAGTACTTC. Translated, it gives CAWSTGTEDEQYF. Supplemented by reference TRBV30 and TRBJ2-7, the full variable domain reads SQTIHQWPATLVQPVGSPLSLECTVEGTSNPNLYWYRQAAGRGLQLLFYSVGIGQISSEVPQNLSASRPQDRQFILSSKKLLLSDSGFYLCAWSTGTEDEQYFGPGTRLTVT.

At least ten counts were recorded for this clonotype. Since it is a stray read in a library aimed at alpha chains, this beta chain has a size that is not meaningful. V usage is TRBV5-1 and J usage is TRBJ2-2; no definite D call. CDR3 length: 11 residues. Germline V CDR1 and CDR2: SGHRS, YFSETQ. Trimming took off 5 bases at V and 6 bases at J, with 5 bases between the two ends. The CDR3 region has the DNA TGCGCCAGCAGTTTTGCCGGGGAGCTGTTTTTT. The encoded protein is CASSFAGELFF.

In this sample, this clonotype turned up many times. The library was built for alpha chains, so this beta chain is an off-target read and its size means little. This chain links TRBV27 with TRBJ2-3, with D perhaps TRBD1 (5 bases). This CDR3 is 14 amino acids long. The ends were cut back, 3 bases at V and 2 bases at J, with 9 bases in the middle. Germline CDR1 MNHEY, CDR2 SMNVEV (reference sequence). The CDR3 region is CASSFWGVTDTQYF. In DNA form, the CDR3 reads TGTGCCAGCAGTTTTTGGGGCGTCACAGATACGCAGTATTTT.

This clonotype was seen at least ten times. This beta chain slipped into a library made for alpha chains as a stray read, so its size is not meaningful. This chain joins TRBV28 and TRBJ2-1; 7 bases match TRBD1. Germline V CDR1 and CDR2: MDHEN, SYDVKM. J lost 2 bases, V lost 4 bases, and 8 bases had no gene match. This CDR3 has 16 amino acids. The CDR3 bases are TGTGCCAGCAGTTCCCCTGGCAGGGGGACCTACAATGAGCAGTTCTTC. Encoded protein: CASSSPGRGTYNEQFF.

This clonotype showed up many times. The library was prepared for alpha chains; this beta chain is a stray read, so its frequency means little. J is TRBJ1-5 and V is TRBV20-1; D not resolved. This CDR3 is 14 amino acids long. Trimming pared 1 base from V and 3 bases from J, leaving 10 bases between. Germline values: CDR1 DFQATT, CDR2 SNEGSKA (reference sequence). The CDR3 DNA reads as TGCAGTGCTAGAGGGGCCAGGTACAATCAGCCCCAGCATTTT. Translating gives CSARGARYNQPQHF.

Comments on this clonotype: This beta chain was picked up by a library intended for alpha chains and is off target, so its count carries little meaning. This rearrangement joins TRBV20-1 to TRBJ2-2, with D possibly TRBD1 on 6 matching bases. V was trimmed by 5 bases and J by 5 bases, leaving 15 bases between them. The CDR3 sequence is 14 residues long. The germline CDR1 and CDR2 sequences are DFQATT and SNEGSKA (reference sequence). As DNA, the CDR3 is TGCAGTGCTGCGGACAGAGGTCAGACCGGGGAGCTGTTTTTT. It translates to CSAADRGQTGELFF.

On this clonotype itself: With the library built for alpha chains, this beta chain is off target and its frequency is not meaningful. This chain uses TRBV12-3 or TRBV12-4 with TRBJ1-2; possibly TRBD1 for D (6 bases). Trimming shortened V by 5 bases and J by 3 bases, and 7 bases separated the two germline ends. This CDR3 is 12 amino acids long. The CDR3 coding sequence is TGTGCCAGCAGTCCAGGGGACTATGGCTACACCTTC. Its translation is CASSPGDYGYTF.